The 4 T cell receptor beta chains below all came from one sample that was sequenced in a study of T cell responses to AZD1222 COVID-19 vaccine. Assay: immunoSEQ multiplex PCR; the TCRdb copy retains only in-frame clones and omits some. The data contain approximately 140,000 clones, about 90% of them seen just once; the ten biggest clones take up about a tenth. Source: peripheral blood, taken 28 days after the second AZD1222 dose. These receptors originate from an adult who received the AZD1222 COVID-19 vaccine.

The rearrangement joins TRBV3-1 (or the pseudogene TRBV3-2) to TRBJ2-2, with a weak D call TRBD2 (6 bases). The CDR3 runs to 19 residues. Germline CDR1 and CDR2: LGHDT and YNNKEL (reference sequence). The V end was cut by 5 bases, the J end by 1 base, with 23 bases between. The chain's CDR3 is CASSAYLGRQPLNTGELFF. The CDR3 bases are TGTGCCAGCAGCGCCTACTTAGGGAGGCAGCCCCTGAACACCGGGGAGCTGTTTTTT.

V is TRBV3-1 (or the pseudogene TRBV3-2) and J is TRBJ1-1; TRBD1 matches at 8 bases. The V and J ends lost 4 bases and 1 base, in that order; junction bases with no gene match: 8. The germline V gene encodes CDR1 LGHDT and CDR2 YNNKEL (reference sequence). The CDR3 runs 16 residues. The CDR3 reads CASSPHRGGGNTEAFF. CDR3 DNA: TGTGCCAGCAGCCCACACAGGGGGGGAGGGAACACTGAAGCTTTCTTT.

The chain links TRBV5-4 to TRBJ1-4; no clear D gene. The V end lost 6 bases, the J end lost 7 bases, and 19 bases lay between the germline ends. This CDR3 region has 15 residues. CDR1 is SGHNT, CDR2 YYREEE, per germline (reference sequence). CDR3 region: CASNNWADGSEKLFF. The DNA of the CDR3 is TGTGCCAGCAACAATTGGGCGGACGGAAGTGAAAAACTGTTTTTT.

The chain combines TRBV28 with TRBJ2-1, with TRBD1 as a possible D gene (6 bases). Trimming removed 5 bases at V and 1 base at J, with 15 bases between. In germline, CDR1 is MDHEN, CDR2 SYDVKM. The CDR3 runs 16 residues. For the CDR3, the DNA is TGTGCCAGCAGTGACACAGGGATTAGGTCCTACAATGAGCAGTTCTTC. The encoded protein is CASSDTGIRSYNEQFF.